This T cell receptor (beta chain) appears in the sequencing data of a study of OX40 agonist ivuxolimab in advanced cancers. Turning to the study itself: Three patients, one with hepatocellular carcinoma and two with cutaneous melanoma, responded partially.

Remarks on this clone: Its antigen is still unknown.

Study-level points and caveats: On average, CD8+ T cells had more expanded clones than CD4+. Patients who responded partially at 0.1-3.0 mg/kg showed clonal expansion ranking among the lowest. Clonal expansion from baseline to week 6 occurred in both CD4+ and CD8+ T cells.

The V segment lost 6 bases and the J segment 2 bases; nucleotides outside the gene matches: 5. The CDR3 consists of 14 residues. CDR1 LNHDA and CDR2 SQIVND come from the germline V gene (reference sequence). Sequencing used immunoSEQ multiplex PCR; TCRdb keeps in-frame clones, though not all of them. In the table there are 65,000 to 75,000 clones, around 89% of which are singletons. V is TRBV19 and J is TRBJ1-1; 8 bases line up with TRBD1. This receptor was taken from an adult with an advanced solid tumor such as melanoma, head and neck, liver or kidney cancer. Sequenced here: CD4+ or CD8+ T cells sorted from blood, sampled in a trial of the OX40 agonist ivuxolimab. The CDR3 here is CASSRDRSNTEAFF. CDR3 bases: TGTGCCAGTAGCCGGGACAGGTCTAACACTGAAGCTTTCTTT.